This T cell receptor (beta chain) was identified during a study of T cell responses to AZD1222 COVID-19 vaccine. Remarks on this clone: Its antigen is undetermined.

The study, taken as a whole, reports: Epitopes outside B.1.351 and B.1.1.7 mutated regions reportedly drew nearly half of spike TCRs. White British donors predominated, females outnumbered males, and clonal diversity was possibly underestimated.

Sequencing used immunoSEQ multiplex PCR; TCRdb keeps in-frame clones, though not all of them. The repertoire consists of roughly 120,000 clones, with 70% to 90% occurring once and the leading ten covering roughly 3.7%. The TCR originated in an adult in good health. The source material was peripheral blood, sampled on day 0 of MenACWY control vaccination.

CDR3: CAISEGLTSGGADTQYF. Written as DNA, the CDR3 is TGTGCCATCAGTGAGGGTCTGACTAGCGGGGGGGCAGATACGCAGTATTTT. This chain links TRBV10-3 with TRBJ2-3, with TRBD2 matching 14 bases. The CDR3 is made up of 17 amino acids. Trimming took 2 bases from V and 4 from J; bases not matched to a gene: 5. Germline V CDR1 and CDR2: ENHRY, SYGVKD.